The rows below give T cell receptor beta chains drawn from one sample of a study of blood T cell repertoires in COVID-19. Only in-frame clones appear in the TCRdb table, and some are missing; sequencing was by immunoSEQ multiplex PCR. The sample holds 350,000 to 450,000 clones; 85% are singletons and the top ten take 3.5% to 4%. The sequenced sample was peripheral blood. These TCRs come from a woman between 18 and 29 years old with acute or convalescent COVID-19. The CDR3 runs from the conserved cysteine through the conserved F or W. A D gene is named only where the DNA matches it firmly. For some rows the clone size is stated as once, few or many, or as a class when expanded; others skip it.

j_call | v_call | clone_size | d_call | cdr3_aa | cdr3_nt
TRBJ2-1 | TRBV13 | . | . | CASSSLVSERSYNEQFF | TGTGCCAGCAGCTCCTTGGTGAGCGAGCGGTCCTACAATGAGCAGTTCTTC
TRBJ1-6 | TRBV19 | once | . | CASNGLYNSPLHF | TGTGCCAGTAACGGACTCTATAATTCACCCCTCCACTTT
TRBJ2-1 | TRBV28 | . | . | CASSLGRLDLAYNEQFF | TGTGCCAGCAGTTTAGGAAGACTAGACTTAGCCTACAATGAGCAGTTCTTC
TRBJ2-1 | TRBV9 | . | TRBD2 | CASSAPPGTSVSNEQFF | TGTGCCAGCAGCGCCCCTCCCGGGACTAGCGTTTCCAATGAGCAGTTCTTC
TRBJ2-7 | TRBV6-5 | once | TRBD1 | CTSSYPLGQGSGEYF | TGTACCAGCAGTTACCCCCTGGGACAGGGATCCGGAGAGTACTTC
TRBJ1-1 | TRBV19 | . | . | CASSMEQGFDTEAFF | TGTGCCAGTAGTATGGAGCAGGGGTTCGACACTGAAGCTTTCTTT
TRBJ2-1 | TRBV6-5 | . | . | CASSYSDGGLNEQFF | TGTGCCAGCAGTTACTCTGACGGGGGGCTAAATGAGCAGTTCTTC
TRBJ2-2 | TRBV5-8 | . | TRBD2 | CASRPGLAGAETGELFF | TGTGCCAGCAGGCCGGGACTAGCGGGAGCCGAAACCGGGGAGCTGTTTTTT
TRBJ2-3 | TRBV4-1 | once | TRBD2 | CASSQDGASGGADTQYF | TGCGCCAGCAGCCAAGATGGGGCTAGCGGGGGTGCAGATACGCAGTATTTT
TRBJ2-2 | TRBV7-8 | few | TRBD2 | CASLLLAGVTGELFF | TGTGCCAGCTTACTACTAGCGGGGGTCACCGGGGAGCTGTTTTTT
TRBJ2-2 | TRBV11-2 | . | . | CASSLTTTGELFF | TGTGCCAGCAGCCTCACTACCACCGGGGAGCTGTTTTTT
TRBJ1-5 | TRBV19 | . | . | CASSFPTARGNQPQHF | TGTGCCAGTAGTTTTCCGACCGCCAGGGGCAATCAGCCCCAGCATTTT
TRBJ1-2 | TRBV6-1 | . | TRBD1 | CASSETQGAGGYTF | TGTGCCAGCAGTGAAACGCAGGGGGCTGGGGGCTACACCTTC
TRBJ2-6 | TRBV19 | . | TRBD1 | CASIQYGTGVSGANVLTF | TGTGCCAGTATCCAATACGGGACAGGGGTGTCTGGGGCCAACGTCCTGACTTTC
TRBJ2-7 | TRBV6-5 | . | TRBD1 | CASRDRTYEQYF | TGTGCCAGCCGGGACAGGACTTACGAGCAGTACTTC
TRBJ2-1 | TRBV7-9 | . | . | CASSLDKQFF | TGTGCCAGCAGCTTAGACAAGCAGTTCTTC
TRBJ2-5 | TRBV28 | . | . | CASERSGETQYF | TGTGCCAGCGAGCGGTCGGGGGAGACCCAGTACTTC